Listed below are T cell receptor beta chains from one sample, sequenced in a study of T cells in Graves' hyperthyroidism and ophthalmopathy. TCRdb re-analysed the multiplex PCR reads in MiXCR, keeping a single row per CDR3 protein. The sample yields a few hundred thousand distinct CDR3 sequences, about 17% seen once. The sequenced sample consisted of blood. The receptor set was obtained from a woman in her forties or fifties with Graves' hyperthyroidism. CDR3s include the opening cysteine and the closing phenylalanine or tryptophan. The order of the fields is clone size, J gene, V gene, D gene, CDR3 protein, CDR3 DNA. The D gene is left open where the match is weak. Clone size is shown for a subset of rows, as once, few, many or a class of expanded clone.

few TRBJ2-1 TRBV5-1 TRBD2 CASSLASGRNEQFF TGCGCCAGCAGCTTGGCTAGCGGGAGGAATGAGCAGTTCTTC
once TRBJ2-2 TRBV11-3 . CASSSTRTGELFF TGTGCCAGCAGCTCGACTCGCACCGGGGAGCTGTTTTTT
few TRBJ1-1 TRBV27 TRBD1 CASVGTGTGMNTEAFF TGTGCCAGCGTGGGGACAGGGACCGGTATGAACACTGAAGCTTTCTTT
few TRBJ2-2 TRBV6-5 . CASSYRSYTGELFF TGTGCCAGCAGTTACCGGTCCTACACCGGGGAGCTGTTTTTT
many TRBJ1-2 TRBV27 . CASSLSTDPNYGYTF TGTGCCAGCAGTTTATCGACAGATCCAAACTATGGCTACACCTTC
. TRBJ1-2 TRBV19 . CASSVGSGGYTF TGTGCCAGTAGTGTGGGGTCCGGCGGCTACACCTTC
few TRBJ2-1 TRBV10-2 TRBD2 CASSKTSGSLNEQFF TGCGCCAGCAGTAAAACTAGCGGGAGTTTGAATGAGCAGTTCTTC
. TRBJ2-7 TRBV5-4 TRBD2 CALRSSGHNSYEQYF TGTGCCCTCCGGTCTAGCGGGCATAATTCCTACGAGCAGTACTTC
many TRBJ1-1 TRBV5-5 . CASSRVDTEAFF TGTGCCAGCAGTCGCGTCGACACTGAAGCTTTCTTT
many TRBJ2-5 TRBV18 . CASSPIQGSAETQYF TGTGCCAGCTCCCCAATACAGGGAAGTGCTGAGACCCAGTACTTC
few TRBJ2-5 TRBV12-5 . CASVSVGRRRPQETQYF TGTGCTAGTGTCTCGGTAGGGCGGCGGCGCCCGCAAGAGACCCAGTACTTC
many TRBJ2-1 TRBV20-1 . CSASWPGKGQFF TGCAGTGCTAGTTGGCCGGGGAAGGGGCAGTTCTTC